This entry describes one T cell receptor beta chain. The antigen remains undetermined. V lost 6 bases and J lost 2, with 14 bases in between. The germline V gene has CDR1 SNHLY and CDR2 FYNNEI. The CDR3 is made up of 15 amino acids. This specimen comes from a study of T cell repertoires in cytomegalovirus infection. Study-level findings and limits: The ex vivo response was dominated by HLA-C-restricted CMV-specific TCR beta clonotypes.

MiXCR, run by TCRdb on the reads, gives a single entry per CDR3 protein. This table has about 130,000 distinct CDR3 sequences, more than 20% appearing once. Input material: PBMCs, sequenced either directly or after in vitro stimulation (not recorded which). The clonotype was recovered from a human donor in good health (CMV status not recorded). Some clones in this sample may be carry-over from other donors' samples. V gene TRBV2 combines with J gene TRBJ2-1; tentatively, D is TRBD1 (6 bases). In DNA, the CDR3 is TGTGCCAGCAGCCCCCCACAGGGAACCTACAATGAGCAGTTCTTC. Translation: CASSPPQGTYNEQFF.